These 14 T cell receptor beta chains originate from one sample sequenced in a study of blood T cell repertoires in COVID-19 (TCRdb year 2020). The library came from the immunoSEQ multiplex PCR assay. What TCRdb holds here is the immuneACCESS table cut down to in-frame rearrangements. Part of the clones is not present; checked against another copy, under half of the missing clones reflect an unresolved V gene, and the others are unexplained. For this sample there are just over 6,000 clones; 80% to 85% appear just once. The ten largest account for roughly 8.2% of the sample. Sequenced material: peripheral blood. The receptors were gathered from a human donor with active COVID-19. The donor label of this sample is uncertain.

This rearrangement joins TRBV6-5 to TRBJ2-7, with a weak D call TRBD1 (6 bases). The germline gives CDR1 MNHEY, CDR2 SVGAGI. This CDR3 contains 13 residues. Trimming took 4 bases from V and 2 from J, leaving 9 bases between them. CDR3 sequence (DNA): TGTGCCAGCAGTTGGGACACGACCTACGAGCAGTACTTC. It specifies CASSWDTTYEQYF.

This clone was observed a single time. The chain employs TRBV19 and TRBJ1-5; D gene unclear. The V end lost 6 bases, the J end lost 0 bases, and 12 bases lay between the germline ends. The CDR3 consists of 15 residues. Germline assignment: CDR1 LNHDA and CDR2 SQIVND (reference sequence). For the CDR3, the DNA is TGTGCCAGTAGACCCGAGCATCCTAGCAATCAGCCCCAGCATTTT. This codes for CASRPEHPSNQPQHF.

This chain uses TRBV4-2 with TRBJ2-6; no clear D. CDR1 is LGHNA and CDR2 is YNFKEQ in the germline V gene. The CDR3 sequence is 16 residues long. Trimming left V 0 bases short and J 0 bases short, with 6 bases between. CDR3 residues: CASSQDLSSGANVLTF. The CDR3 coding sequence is TGTGCCAGCAGCCAAGATCTTAGCTCTGGGGCCAACGTCCTGACTTTC.

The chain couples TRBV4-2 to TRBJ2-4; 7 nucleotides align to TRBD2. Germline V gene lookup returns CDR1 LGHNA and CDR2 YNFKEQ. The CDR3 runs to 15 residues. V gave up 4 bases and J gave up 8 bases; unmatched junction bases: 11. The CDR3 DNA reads TGTGCCAGCAGCCCATCAGGACTAGATAGGGACATTCAGTACTTC. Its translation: CASSPSGLDRDIQYF.

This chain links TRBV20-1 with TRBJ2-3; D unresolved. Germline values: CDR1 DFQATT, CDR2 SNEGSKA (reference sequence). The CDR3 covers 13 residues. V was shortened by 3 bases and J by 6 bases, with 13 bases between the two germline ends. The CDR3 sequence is CSASSLVPDTQYF. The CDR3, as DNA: TGCAGTGCTAGTAGCTTGGTCCCTGATACGCAGTATTTT.

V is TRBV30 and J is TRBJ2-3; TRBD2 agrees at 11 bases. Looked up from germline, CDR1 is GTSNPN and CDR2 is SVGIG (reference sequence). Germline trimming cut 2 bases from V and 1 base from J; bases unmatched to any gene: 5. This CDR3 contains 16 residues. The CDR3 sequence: CAWSHAGLAGTDTQYF. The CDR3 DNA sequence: TGTGCCTGGAGTCACGCGGGACTAGCGGGCACAGATACGCAGTATTTT. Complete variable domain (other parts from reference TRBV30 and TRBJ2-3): SQTIHQWPATLVQPVGSPLSLECTVEGTSNPNLYWYRQAAGRGLQLLFYSVGIGQISSEVPQNLSASRPQDRQFILSSKKLLLSDSGFYLCAWSHAGLAGTDTQYFGPGTRLTVL.

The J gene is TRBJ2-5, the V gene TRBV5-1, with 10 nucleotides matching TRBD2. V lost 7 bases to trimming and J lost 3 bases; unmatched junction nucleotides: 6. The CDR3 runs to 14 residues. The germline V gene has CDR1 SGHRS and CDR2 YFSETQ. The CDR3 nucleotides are TGCGCCAGCTCTCCCCTAGCGGGGGAAGAGACCCAGTACTTC. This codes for CASSPLAGEETQYF.

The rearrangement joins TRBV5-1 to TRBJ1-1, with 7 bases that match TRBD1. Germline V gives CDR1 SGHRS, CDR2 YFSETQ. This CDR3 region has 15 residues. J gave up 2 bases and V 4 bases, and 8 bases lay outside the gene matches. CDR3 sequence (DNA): TGCGCCAGCAGCCCACAGGGGAGACCTAACACTGAAGCTTTCTTT. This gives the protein CASSPQGRPNTEAFF.

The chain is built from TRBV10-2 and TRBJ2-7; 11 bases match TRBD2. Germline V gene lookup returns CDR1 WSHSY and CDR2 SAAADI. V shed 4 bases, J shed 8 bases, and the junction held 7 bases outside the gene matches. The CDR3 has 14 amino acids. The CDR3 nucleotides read TGCGCCAGCAGTGCCGGGACTAGCGGTTTGAAGCAGTACTTC. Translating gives CASSAGTSGLKQYF.

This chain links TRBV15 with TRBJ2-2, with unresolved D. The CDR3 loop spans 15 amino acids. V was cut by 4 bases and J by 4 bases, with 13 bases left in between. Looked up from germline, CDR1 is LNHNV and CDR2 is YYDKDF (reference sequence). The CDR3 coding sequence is TGTGCCACCAGCATGTATAGCCCGGGCACCGGGGAGCTGTTTTTT. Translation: CATSMYSPGTGELFF.

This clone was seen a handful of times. The CDR3 coding sequence is TGTGCCAGCAGCGATGGGACATCAGGTCACGAGCAGTACTTC. As protein: CASSDGTSGHEQYF. The chain joins TRBV9 to TRBJ2-7; tentatively, D is TRBD1 (6 bases). V shed 3 bases and J shed 5 bases, with 15 bases lying between them. The CDR3 runs to 14 residues. Germline assignment: CDR1 SGDLS and CDR2 YYNGEE.

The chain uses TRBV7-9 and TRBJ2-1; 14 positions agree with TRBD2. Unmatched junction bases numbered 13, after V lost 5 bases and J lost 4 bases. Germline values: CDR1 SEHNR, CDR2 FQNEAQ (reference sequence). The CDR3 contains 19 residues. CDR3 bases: TGTGCCAGCAGCCGGACTAGCGGGGGGTTCCTTTATGGGTACAATGAGCAGTTCTTC. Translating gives CASSRTSGGFLYGYNEQFF. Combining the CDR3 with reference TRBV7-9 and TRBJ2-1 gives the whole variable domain DTGVSQNPRHKITKRGQNVTFRCDPISEHNRLYWYRQTLGQGPEFLTYFQNEAQLEKSRLLSDRFSAERPKGSFSTLEIQRTEQGDSAMYLCASSRTSGGFLYGYNEQFFGPGTRLTVL.

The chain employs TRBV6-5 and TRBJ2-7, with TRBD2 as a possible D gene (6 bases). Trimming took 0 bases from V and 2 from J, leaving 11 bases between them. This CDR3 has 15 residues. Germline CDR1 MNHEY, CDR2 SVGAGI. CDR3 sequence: CASSYSAGPTYEQYV. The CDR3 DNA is TGTGCCAGCAGTTACTCGGCGGGACCGACCTACGAGCAGTACGTC.

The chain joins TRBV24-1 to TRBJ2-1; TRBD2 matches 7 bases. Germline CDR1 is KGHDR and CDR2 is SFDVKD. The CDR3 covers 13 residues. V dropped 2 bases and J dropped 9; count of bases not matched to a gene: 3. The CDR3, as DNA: TGTGCCACCAGTGATTCTAGACTAGCTGAGCAGTTCTTC. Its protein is CATSDSRLAEQFF.